What follows describes a single T cell receptor (beta chain). These data come from a study of blood T cell repertoires in COVID-19. The overall study: COVID-19 samples, acute and convalescent, were from the United States, Italy and Spain. From T cells, B-cell-depleted T cells, or PBMCs came the material, which was cDNA or gDNA.

The germline V gene encodes CDR1 SNHLY and CDR2 FYNNEI. V was cut by 9 bases and J by 4 bases, with 10 bases left in between. The CDR3 is 12 residues long. In the original processing: Using reference gene primer amplification, nucleated cell counts were estimated. The repertoire was sequenced with immunoSEQ multiplex PCR; TCRdb's copy has only in-frame clones and lacks some. The V and J calls and clone size are taken from that table; D and trimming were inferred from the DNA. The sample yields 200,000 to 300,000 clones, 85% to 90% seen once. The chain is built from TRBV2 and TRBJ1-5, with D perhaps matching TRBD1 (5 bases). The sequenced sample consisted of peripheral blood. This TCR derives from a woman in her thirties or forties with acute or convalescent COVID-19. The CDR3 nucleotides are TGTGCCAGTAATCGGGGGAATCAGCCCCAGCATTTT. This codes for CASNRGNQPQHF. The entire variable domain, with the rest obtained from reference TRBV2 and TRBJ1-5, is as follows: EPEVTQTPSHQVTQMGQEVILRCVPISNHLYFYWYRQILGQKVEFLVSFYNNEISEKSEIFDDQFSVERPDGSNFTLKIRSTKLEDSAMYFCASNRGNQPQHFGDGTRLSIL.